This T cell receptor beta chain was profiled in a study of neurological immune-mediated disorders. The unsorted libraries originated from 2 million PBMCs kept at -80 C. Trimming cost V 3 bases and J 4 bases, with 12 bases left between them. This CDR3 has 14 amino acids. This clonotype appeared many times. TCRdb re-analysed the 5' RACE reads in MiXCR, keeping a single row per CDR3 protein. Among approximately 70,000 distinct CDR3 sequences, approximately 4.6% were seen once, and the ten largest hold roughly 2%. The V and J genes are TRBV12-3 or TRBV12-4 and TRBJ1-1, with D possibly being TRBD1 (5 bases). The sequenced material came from PBMCs. The receptor was derived from a woman aged 70-85 years with multiple sclerosis. Here the CDR3 DNA reads TGTGCCAGCAGTTTGCGGGGCGGGGGCACTGAAGCTTTCTTT. This sequence encodes CASSLRGGGTEAFF.